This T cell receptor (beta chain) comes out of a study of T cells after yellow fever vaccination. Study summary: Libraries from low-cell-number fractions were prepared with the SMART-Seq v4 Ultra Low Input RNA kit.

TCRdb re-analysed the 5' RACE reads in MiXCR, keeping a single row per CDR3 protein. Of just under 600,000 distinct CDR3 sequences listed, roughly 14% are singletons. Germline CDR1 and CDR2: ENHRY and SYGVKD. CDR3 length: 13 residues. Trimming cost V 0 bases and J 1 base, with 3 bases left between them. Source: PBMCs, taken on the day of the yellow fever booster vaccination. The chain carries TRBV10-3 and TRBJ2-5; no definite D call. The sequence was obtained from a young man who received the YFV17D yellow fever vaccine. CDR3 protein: CAISESFQETQYF. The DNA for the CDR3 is TGTGCCATCAGTGAGTCTTTCCAAGAGACCCAGTACTTC.